These 28 T cell receptor beta chains originate from one sample sequenced in a study of CD8 T cells in ankylosing spondylitis. Study conclusions and caveats: Blood of patients with ankylosing spondylitis appeared to be characterized by a TCR beta motif of eight highly homologous variants.

TCRdb independently ran MiXCR on the 5' RACE reads; one entry per CDR3 protein. The sample shows hundreds of thousands of distinct CDR3 sequences, about an eighth of them seen only once. These receptors are not linked to any known antigen. The sample taken for sequencing was blood, either unsorted or a sorted T cell fraction (not recorded which). These receptor sequences come from a male donor with ankylosing spondylitis.

The rearrangement links TRBV12-3 or TRBV12-4 to TRBJ1-2; 7 bases align to TRBD1. This CDR3 spans 12 amino acids. Unmatched junction bases numbered 1, after V lost 0 bases and J lost 9 bases. CDR3 DNA: TGTGCCAGCAGTTTAGCCAGGGGGAGCTACACCTTC. Protein: CASSLARGSYTF.

This clonotype has a count of ten or more. This chain joins TRBV29-1 and TRBJ2-3; D tentatively fits TRBD1 or TRBD2 (5 bases each). The CDR3 loop spans 14 amino acids. Germline CDR1 is SQVTM and CDR2 is ANQGSEA. Trimming removed 2 bases from V and 2 bases from J, with 11 bases in between. DNA for the CDR3: TGCAGCGTTGAACCCCCGGGGCACACAGATACGCAGTATTTT. The encoded protein is CSVEPPGHTDTQYF.

The chain uses TRBV10-3 and TRBJ1-3, with D maybe TRBD1 (6 bases). This CDR3 spans 17 amino acids. Deletions cut 5 bases from V and 4 bases from J, with 21 bases between. The germline gives CDR1 ENHRY, CDR2 SYGVKD. The CDR3 protein is CAISLFRDTLQGNTIYF. Here the CDR3 DNA reads TGTGCCATCAGTCTATTCCGGGACACCTTACAGGGAAACACCATATATTTT.

With respect to this clonotype: An end of the junction does not agree with germline; a read error may underlie this. The genes are TRBV20-1 and TRBJ1-6; D is uncertain. This CDR3 spans 15 amino acids. Germline-derived CDR1 and CDR2 are DFQATT and SNEGSKA (reference sequence). Here the CDR3 reads CGARAPVTYNSPLHF. In DNA, the CDR3 is TGCGGTGCTAGAGCCCCGGTTACTTATAATTCACCCCTCCACTTT.

The chain couples TRBV5-1 to TRBJ1-2, with 7 bases aligning to TRBD1. The J segment lost 7 bases and the V segment lost 4 bases, leaving 10 bases of the junction unmatched. The CDR3 is 14 residues long. CDR1 and CDR2 from the germline V gene are SGHRS and YFSETQ. The CDR3 here is CASSPDRAPSGYTF. The CDR3 DNA is TGCGCCAGCAGCCCCGACAGGGCACCCTCTGGCTACACCTTC.

This clonotype was counted only a few times. The genes are TRBV12-3 or TRBV12-4 and TRBJ2-1; TRBD1 aligns across 10 bases. The CDR3 contains 15 residues. V was clipped by 6 bases and J by 2 bases; unmatched bases: 4. CDR3 protein: CASRLTGGPYNEQFF. CDR3 sequence (DNA): TGTGCCAGCAGATTGACAGGGGGCCCCTACAATGAGCAGTTCTTC.

This clonotype was detected a few times. The gene calls are TRBV24-1 and TRBJ1-5, with D possibly TRBD1 on 5 matching bases. Trimming left V 4 bases short and J 0 bases short, with 18 bases between. This CDR3 spans 18 amino acids. Germline-derived CDR1 and CDR2 are KGHDR and SFDVKD. CDR3 bases: TGTGCCACCAGTGACGGACCCCGGGGGGAATATAGCAATCAGCCCCAGCATTTT. The encoded protein is CATSDGPRGEYSNQPQHF.

The chain links TRBV5-1 to TRBJ2-6; D may be TRBD1 (6 bases). Germline V lookup: CDR1 SGHRS, CDR2 YFSETQ. Trimming removed 0 bases at V and 2 bases at J, with 9 bases between. The CDR3 runs to 16 residues. The CDR3, as DNA: TGCGCCAGCAGCTTGGATCCAGGGGCTGGGGCCAACGTCCTGACTTTC. Protein sequence: CASSLDPGAGANVLTF.

Here the CDR3 DNA reads TGTGCCAGCAGCTTAGCCAATTGGGAGACCCAGTACTTC. Its protein product is CASSLANWETQYF. The J gene is TRBJ2-5, the V gene TRBV7-9, with D unclear. CDR3 size: 13 residues. V was clipped by 0 bases and J by 5 bases, with 7 bases between them. The germline CDR1 and CDR2 sequences are SEHNR and FQNEAQ (reference sequence).

This clonotype showed up many times. The chain is built from TRBV15 and TRBJ2-1, with 12 bases lining up with TRBD1. CDR3 length: 15 amino acids. V lost 3 bases, J lost 9 bases, and 6 bases stayed unmatched. Germline loops: CDR1 LNHNV, CDR2 YYDKDF (reference sequence). The CDR3 region is CATSRKGTGGFEQFF. The CDR3, as DNA: TGTGCCACCAGCAGGAAAGGGACAGGGGGCTTTGAGCAGTTCTTC.

The table lists this clonotype with a few counts. The rearrangement links TRBV20-1 to TRBJ1-1, with D tentatively TRBD1 (5 bases). Trimming removed 1 base at V and 3 bases at J, with 12 bases between. In germline, CDR1 is DFQATT, CDR2 SNEGSKA (reference sequence). The CDR3 has 14 residues. The CDR3 coding sequence is TGCAGTGCTAGAGTGGGGCAGACGCACACTGAAGCTTTCTTT. This codes for CSARVGQTHTEAFF.

The chain joins TRBV6-1 to TRBJ1-1; possible D gene TRBD1, 6 bases. Per germline, CDR1 MNHNS and CDR2 SASEGT. Trimming removed 7 bases from V and 11 bases from J, with 20 bases in between. CDR3 length: 13 amino acids. CDR3 coding DNA: TGTGCCAGCATCAAACCGGACAGTTTTGTCGCTTTCTTT. Translation gives CASIKPDSFVAFF.

At least ten counts were recorded for this clonotype. The CDR3 sequence: CASSPRPVLSYEQYF. The CDR3 DNA reads as TGCGCCAGCAGCCCTCGGCCAGTCCTCTCCTACGAGCAGTACTTC. The chain combines TRBV4-1 with TRBJ2-7, with D hard to call. V was cut by 4 bases and J by 0 bases, with 13 bases left in between. This CDR3 contains 15 residues. Germline CDR1 MGHRA, CDR2 YSYEKL.

In this sample, this clonotype turned up a few times. The chain carries TRBV5-1 and TRBJ2-4, with 7 bases identical to TRBD2. The CDR3 is made up of 14 amino acids. With 1 base clipped from V and 8 bases from J, the junction kept 6 bases outside the gene matches. In germline, CDR1 is SGHRS, CDR2 YFSETQ. The CDR3 nucleotides read TGCGCCAGCAGCTTGAGCGGGATGTCGGACATTCAGTACTTC. Its protein is CASSLSGMSDIQYF.

The rearrangement links TRBV20-1 to TRBJ2-7, with 7 bases lining up with TRBD2. This CDR3 has 14 residues. Germline V lookup: CDR1 DFQATT, CDR2 SNEGSKA (reference sequence). The ends lost 1 base at V and 2 bases at J; junction bases unmatched: 5. CDR3 region: CSARGAGSAYEQYF. The CDR3 DNA is TGCAGTGCTAGAGGAGCGGGGAGCGCCTACGAGCAGTACTTC.

This clonotype has a handful of counts. This sequence joins TRBV6-5 and TRBJ2-6, with D perhaps TRBD1 (5 bases). The germline V gene encodes CDR1 MNHEY and CDR2 SVGAGI. Trimming stripped 5 bases from V and 0 bases from J, with 14 bases between. This CDR3 is 17 amino acids long. The CDR3 region has the DNA TGTGCCAGCAGTACGCGACAGTGGATCTCTGGGGCCAACGTCCTGACTTTC. It yields the protein CASSTRQWISGANVLTF.

This clonotype was detected many times. The chain has TRBV20-1 and TRBJ1-5; perhaps TRBD1 as D (5 bases). Looked up from germline, CDR1 is DFQATT and CDR2 is SNEGSKA (reference sequence). The V and J ends lost 3 bases and 4 bases respectively, with 16 bases between them. This CDR3 contains 15 residues. CDR3 DNA sequence: TGCAGTGCTAGCTCCCCGGGACGACTGAATCAGCCCCAGCATTTT. Protein sequence: CSASSPGRLNQPQHF.

The chain links TRBV2 to TRBJ2-7, with D possibly being TRBD1 or TRBD2 (5 bases each). This CDR3 contains 12 residues. Trimming removed 4 bases at V and 6 bases at J, with 10 bases between. The germline gives CDR1 SNHLY, CDR2 FYNNEI. CDR3 nucleotides: TGTGCCAGCAGTGGGCCTGGGGGCGAGCAGTACTTC. It is translated as CASSGPGGEQYF.

This sequence joins TRBV20-1 and TRBJ1-4, with 8 positions matching TRBD1. There are 15 residues in the CDR3. Germline lookup yields CDR1 DFQATT and CDR2 SNEGSKA (reference sequence). With 0 bases clipped from V and 6 bases from J, the junction kept 6 bases outside the gene matches. DNA of the CDR3: TGCAGTGCTAGAGATCTTTGGACAGGGCATGAAAAACTGTTTTTT. Residues: CSARDLWTGHEKLFF.

The chain links TRBV20-1 to TRBJ1-2; D is undetermined. The CDR3 extends over 12 amino acids. The germline gives CDR1 DFQATT, CDR2 SNEGSKA (reference sequence). The V end was cut by 3 bases, the J end by 5 bases, with 10 bases between. Here the CDR3 reads CSASVAAYGYTF. The CDR3 DNA reads as TGCAGTGCTAGTGTTGCGGCTTATGGCTACACCTTC.

At least ten counts were recorded for this clonotype. The chain uses TRBV15 and TRBJ2-5; TRBD2 is a possible D gene (6 bases). The CDR3 totals 15 residues. Germline V gene lookup returns CDR1 LNHNV and CDR2 YYDKDF (reference sequence). The germline V and J ends were trimmed by 3 bases and 2 bases, with 13 bases remaining between them. CDR3 nucleotide sequence: TGTGCCACCAGCAGCCGTGGGGGGTCACAAGAGACCCAGTACTTC. Translation: CATSSRGGSQETQYF.

The rearrangement links TRBV20-1 to TRBJ2-5, with 8 bases fitting TRBD2. Germline V gene sequence: CDR1 DFQATT, CDR2 SNEGSKA (reference sequence). This CDR3 is 15 amino acids long. The J segment lost 6 bases and the V segment lost 7 bases, leaving 16 bases of the junction unmatched. This CDR3 reads CSEKGQAGDLKTQYF. CDR3 coding DNA: TGCAGTGAGAAAGGCCAAGCGGGAGATCTCAAGACCCAGTACTTC.

In its sample, this clonotype was seen many times. The rearrangement uses TRBV5-1 and TRBJ1-2; D is undetermined. The CDR3 contains 16 residues. V was clipped by 0 bases and J by 0 bases, with 12 bases between them. Germline CDR1 SGHRS, CDR2 YFSETQ. Written as DNA, the CDR3 is TGCGCCAGCAGCTTGGGGACCTCCTCGGCTAACTATGGCTACACCTTC. Encoded protein: CASSLGTSSANYGYTF.

The CDR3 loop is CASSGQRSTEAFF. CDR3 coding DNA: TGTGCCAGCAGTGGACAGCGCAGCACTGAAGCTTTCTTT. This rearrangement joins TRBV6-1 to TRBJ1-1; D is perhaps TRBD1 (5 bases). The V end was cut by 4 bases, the J end by 4 bases, with 10 bases between. The length of the CDR3 is 13 residues. The germline gives CDR1 MNHNS, CDR2 SASEGT.

Worth noting for this clonotype: A much larger clone differs from this one at a single base, so this may be a read error. The chain joins TRBV5-1 to TRBJ2-3; the D gene is possibly TRBD1 (6 bases). The CDR3 sequence is 16 residues long. V shed 6 bases and J shed 5 bases, with 22 bases lying between them. The germline V gene encodes CDR1 SGHRS and CDR2 YFSETQ. CDR3 bases: TGCGCCAGCATCCCAGGGGTCGGGGCCCCGGAAGATACGCAGTATTTT. Amino acid sequence: CASIPGVGAPEDTQYF. Complete variable domain (other parts from reference TRBV5-1 and TRBJ2-3): KAGVTQTPRYLIKTRGQQVTLSCSPISGHRSVSWYQQTPGQGLQFLFEYFSETQRNKGNFPGRFSGRQFSNSRSEMNVSTLELGDSALYLCASIPGVGAPEDTQYFGPGTRLTVL.

This clonotype was picked up many times. The chain has TRBV29-1 and TRBJ1-2; 8 positions agree with TRBD1. This CDR3 has 12 amino acids. Unmatched junction bases numbered 6, after V lost 6 bases and J lost 6 bases. Germline CDR1 and CDR2: SQVTM and ANQGSEA. CDR3 loop: CSVDRDSNGYTF. CDR3 DNA: TGCAGCGTGGACAGGGATTCCAATGGCTACACCTTC.

The gene calls are TRBV20-1 and TRBJ1-5; 8 nucleotides match TRBD1. The germline V gene has CDR1 DFQATT and CDR2 SNEGSKA (reference sequence). CDR3 length: 14 residues. The ends lost 5 bases at V and 6 bases at J; junction bases unmatched: 9. The CDR3 DNA follows: TGCAGTGCTTGCCAGGGGGCGGTGTGTCAGCCCCAGCATTTT. Translated: CSACQGAVCQPQHF.

This clonotype has just a few counts. At one end, the junction sequence differs from germline, possibly due to a read error. The chain combines TRBV7-7 with TRBJ1-6, with no clear D. The CDR3 covers 13 residues. Germline CDR1 is SSHAT and CDR2 is FNYEAQ (reference sequence). CDR3 in DNA: TGTGCTAGCAGCTTACATACTGATTCACCCCTCCACTTT. As protein: CASSLHTDSPLHF.